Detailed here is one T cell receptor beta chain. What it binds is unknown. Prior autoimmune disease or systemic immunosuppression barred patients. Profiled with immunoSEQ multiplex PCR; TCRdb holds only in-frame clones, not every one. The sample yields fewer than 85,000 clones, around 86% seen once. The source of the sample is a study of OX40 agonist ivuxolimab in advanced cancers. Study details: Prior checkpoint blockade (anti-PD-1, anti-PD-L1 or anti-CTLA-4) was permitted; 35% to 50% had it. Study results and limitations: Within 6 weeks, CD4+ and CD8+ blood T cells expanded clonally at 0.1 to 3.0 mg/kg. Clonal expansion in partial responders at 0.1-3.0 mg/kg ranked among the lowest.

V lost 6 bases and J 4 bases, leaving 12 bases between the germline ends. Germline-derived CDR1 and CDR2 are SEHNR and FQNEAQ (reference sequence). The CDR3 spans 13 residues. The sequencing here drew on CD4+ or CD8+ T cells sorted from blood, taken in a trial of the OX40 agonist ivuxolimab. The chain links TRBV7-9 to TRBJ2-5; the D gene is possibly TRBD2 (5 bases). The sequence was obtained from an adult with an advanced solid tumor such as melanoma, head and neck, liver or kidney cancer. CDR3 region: CASSSGRGETQYF. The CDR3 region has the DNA TGTGCCAGCAGTAGTGGGAGAGGAGAGACCCAGTACTTC.